Below are 5 T cell receptor beta chains sequenced from a single sample in a study of regulatory T cells in long-lasting Graves disease. Relying on iRepertoire HTBI primers and Arm-PCR of CDR3 regions, the team built TCR beta libraries. Via MiXCR, TCRdb re-called the multiplex PCR reads, giving one row per CDR3 protein. In the table there are 440,000 or so distinct CDR3 sequences, around 17% of which are singletons. Time point given: newly diagnosed GD, antithyroid drugs for less than 3 months. From RNA extracted from PBMCs, the TCR library was made. These records were also assigned to another study, of T cells in Graves' hyperthyroidism and ophthalmopathy.

The source material was peripheral blood mononuclear cells (PBMCs), sampled at new diagnosis, from a patient treated with antithyroid drugs. Every receptor here comes from a woman younger than 45 with Graves disease.

This clonotype was seen more than once but under ten times. V is TRBV20-1 and J is TRBJ2-5; 15 nucleotides line up with TRBD2. The length of the CDR3 is 14 residues. Germline V gene sequence: CDR1 DFQATT, CDR2 SNEGSKA (reference sequence). Unmatched junction bases numbered 0, after V lost 3 bases and J lost 4 bases. Here the CDR3 DNA reads TGCAGTGCTAGGGGACTAGCGGGGGGAGAGACCCAGTACTTC. The encoded protein is CSARGLAGGETQYF.

In nucleotides, the CDR3 is TGTGCCAGCAGTTTATGGCAGGGGGGAAGTGGCTACACCTTC. Amino acids: CASSLWQGGSGYTF. The chain links TRBV28 to TRBJ1-2, with 7 bases that match TRBD1. The CDR3 covers 14 residues. Germline CDR1 and CDR2: MDHEN and SYDVKM. J lost 7 bases, V lost 0 bases, and 5 bases had no gene match.

This clonotype has at least ten counts. This chain links TRBV28 with TRBJ2-3, with no clear D. This CDR3 has 14 amino acids. V shed 8 bases and J shed 4 bases, with 16 bases lying between them. Germline CDR1 MDHEN, CDR2 SYDVKM. CDR3 sequence reads: CASHFIGTPDTQYF. DNA for the CDR3: TGTGCCAGCCATTTCATTGGCACACCAGATACGCAGTATTTT.

This clonotype was counted ten times or more. The chain is built from TRBV28 and TRBJ2-1, with 14 positions matching TRBD2. V was pared by 3 bases and J by 9 bases, with 7 bases of the junction left unmatched. Germline V gene lookup returns CDR1 MDHEN and CDR2 SYDVKM. The CDR3 has 16 residues. CDR3 DNA: TGTGCCAGCAGTTTCTCTAGACTAGCGGGAGGGGGTGAGCAGTTCTTC. It translates to CASSFSRLAGGGEQFF. Drawing the rest from reference TRBV28 and TRBJ2-1, the complete variable domain is DVKVTQSSRYLVKRTGEKVFLECVQDMDHENMFWYRQDPGLGLRLIYFSYDVKMKEKGDIPEGYSVSREKKERFSLILESASTNQTSMYLCASSFSRLAGGGEQFFGPGTRLTVL.

This clonotype has a count of ten or more. V is TRBV28 and J is TRBJ2-7; tentatively, D is TRBD1 (6 bases). Trimming removed 5 bases from V and 2 bases from J, with 16 bases in between. Germline CDR1 is MDHEN and CDR2 is SYDVKM. The CDR3 contains 15 residues. The CDR3 DNA reads TGTGCCAGCAGTATCACCCGGACAGCGGCCTACGAGCAGTACTTC. Its translation is CASSITRTAAYEQYF.